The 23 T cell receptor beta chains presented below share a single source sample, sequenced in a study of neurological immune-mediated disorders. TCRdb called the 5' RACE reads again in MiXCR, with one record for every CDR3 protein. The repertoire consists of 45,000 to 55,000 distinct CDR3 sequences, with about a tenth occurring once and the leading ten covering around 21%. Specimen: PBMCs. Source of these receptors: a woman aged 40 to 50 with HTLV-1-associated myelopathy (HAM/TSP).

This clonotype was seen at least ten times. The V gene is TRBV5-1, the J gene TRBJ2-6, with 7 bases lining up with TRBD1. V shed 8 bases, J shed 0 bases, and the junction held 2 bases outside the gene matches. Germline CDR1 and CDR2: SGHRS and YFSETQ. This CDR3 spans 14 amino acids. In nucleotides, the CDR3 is TGCGCCAGTTGGGACAGCTCTGGGGCCAACGTCCTGACTTTC. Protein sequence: CASWDSSGANVLTF. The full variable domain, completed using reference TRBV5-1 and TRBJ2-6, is KAGVTQTPRYLIKTRGQQVTLSCSPISGHRSVSWYQQTPGQGLQFLFEYFSETQRNKGNFPGRFSGRQFSNSRSEMNVSTLELGDSALYLCASWDSSGANVLTFGAGSRLTVL.

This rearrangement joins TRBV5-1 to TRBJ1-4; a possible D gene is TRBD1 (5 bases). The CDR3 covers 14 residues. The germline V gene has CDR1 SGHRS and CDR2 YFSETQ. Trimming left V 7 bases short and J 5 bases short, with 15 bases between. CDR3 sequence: CASWGGDPNEKLFF. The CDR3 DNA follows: TGCGCCAGCTGGGGCGGAGACCCGAATGAAAAACTGTTTTTT.

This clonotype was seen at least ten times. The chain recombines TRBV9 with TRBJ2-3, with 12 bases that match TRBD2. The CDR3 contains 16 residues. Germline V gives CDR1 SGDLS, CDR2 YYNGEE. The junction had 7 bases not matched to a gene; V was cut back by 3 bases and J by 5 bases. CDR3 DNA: TGTGCCAGCAGCGCAACTAGCGGGGGGACTCTAGATACGCAGTATTTT. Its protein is CASSATSGGTLDTQYF.

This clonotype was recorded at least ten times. This chain's CDR3 is CASTPRTSLTSGANVLTF. The CDR3 DNA reads TGTGCCAGCACCCCCCGTACGAGTCTCACCTCTGGGGCCAACGTCCTGACTTTC. The V gene is TRBV6-5, the J gene TRBJ2-6; no clear D gene. The germline V gene has CDR1 MNHEY and CDR2 SVGAGI. V lost 7 bases and J lost 0, with 19 bases in between. This CDR3 comprises 18 residues.

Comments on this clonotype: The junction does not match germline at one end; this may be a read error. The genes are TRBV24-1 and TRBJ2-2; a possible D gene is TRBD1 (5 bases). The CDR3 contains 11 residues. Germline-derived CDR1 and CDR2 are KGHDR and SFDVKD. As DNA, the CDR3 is TGTGCCACCGGCAATGGGGCCAGGACGTTCTTT. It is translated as CATGNGARTFF.

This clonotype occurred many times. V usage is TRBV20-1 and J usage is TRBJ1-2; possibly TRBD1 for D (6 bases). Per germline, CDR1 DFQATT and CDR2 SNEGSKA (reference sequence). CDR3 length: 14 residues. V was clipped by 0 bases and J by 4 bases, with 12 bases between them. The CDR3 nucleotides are TGCAGTGCTAGAGATCAGGGGTTGAGCTATGGCTACACCTTC. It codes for CSARDQGLSYGYTF.

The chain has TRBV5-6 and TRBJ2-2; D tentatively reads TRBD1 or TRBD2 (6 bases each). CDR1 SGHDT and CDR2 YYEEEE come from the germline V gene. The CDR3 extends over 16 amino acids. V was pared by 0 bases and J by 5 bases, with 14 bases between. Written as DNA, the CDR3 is TGTGCCAGCAGCTTGGTTCCGGGGGCGCGTACCGGGGAGCTGTTTTTT. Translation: CASSLVPGARTGELFF.

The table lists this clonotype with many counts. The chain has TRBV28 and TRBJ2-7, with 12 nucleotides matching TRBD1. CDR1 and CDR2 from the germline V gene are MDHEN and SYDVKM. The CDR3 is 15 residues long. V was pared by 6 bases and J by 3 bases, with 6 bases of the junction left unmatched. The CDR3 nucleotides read TGTGCCAGCAGCGCCGGGACAGGGGGCTTCTACGAGCAGTACTTC. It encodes CASSAGTGGFYEQYF.

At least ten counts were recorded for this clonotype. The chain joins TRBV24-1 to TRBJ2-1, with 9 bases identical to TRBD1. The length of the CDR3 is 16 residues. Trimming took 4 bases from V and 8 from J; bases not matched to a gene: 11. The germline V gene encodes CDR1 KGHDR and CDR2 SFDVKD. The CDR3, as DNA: TGTGCCACCAGTGACCGGGACAGGGAAACTAAGGATGAGCAGTTCTTC. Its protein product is CATSDRDRETKDEQFF.

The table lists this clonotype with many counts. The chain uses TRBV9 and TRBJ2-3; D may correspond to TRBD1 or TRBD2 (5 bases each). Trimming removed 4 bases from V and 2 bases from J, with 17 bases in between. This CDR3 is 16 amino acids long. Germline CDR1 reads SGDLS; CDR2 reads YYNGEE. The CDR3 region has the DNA TGTGCCAGCAGCCCAGTGGGGGAGCACATCACAGATACGCAGTATTTT. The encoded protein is CASSPVGEHITDTQYF.

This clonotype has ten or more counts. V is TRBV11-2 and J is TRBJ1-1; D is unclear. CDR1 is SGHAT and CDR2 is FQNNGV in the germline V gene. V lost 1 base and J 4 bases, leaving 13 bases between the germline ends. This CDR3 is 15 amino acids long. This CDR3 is CASSLGRLGGTEAFF. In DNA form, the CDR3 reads TGTGCCAGCAGCTTAGGGCGGTTGGGCGGCACTGAAGCTTTCTTT.

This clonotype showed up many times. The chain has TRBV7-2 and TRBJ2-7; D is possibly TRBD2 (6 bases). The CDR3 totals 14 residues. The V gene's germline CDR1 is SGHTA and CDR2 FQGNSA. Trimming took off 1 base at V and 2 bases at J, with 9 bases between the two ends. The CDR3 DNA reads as TGTGCCAGCAGCTTAGGGCGGGGAACCTACGAGCAGTACTTC. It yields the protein CASSLGRGTYEQYF.

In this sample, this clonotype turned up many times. CDR3 bases: TGCAGCGCTGGGGGACAGGGCCGGAACACCGGGGAGCTGTTTTTT. Its translation is CSAGGQGRNTGELFF. The rearrangement joins TRBV29-1 to TRBJ2-2; the match to TRBD1 covers 9 bases. CDR1 and CDR2 from the germline V gene are SQVTM and ANQGSEA. V lost 7 bases to trimming and J lost 1 base; unmatched junction nucleotides: 7. This CDR3 has 15 residues.

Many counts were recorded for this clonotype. This chain's CDR3 is CSVDRGLKLDGDTQYF. The CDR3 DNA reads TGCAGCGTTGATAGGGGGCTCAAACTAGACGGAGATACGCAGTATTTT. The chain recombines TRBV29-1 with TRBJ2-3; 7 bases fit TRBD1. Per the germline V gene, CDR1 is SQVTM and CDR2 is ANQGSEA. The CDR3 extends over 16 amino acids. V shed 3 bases, J shed 5 bases, and the junction held 14 bases outside the gene matches.

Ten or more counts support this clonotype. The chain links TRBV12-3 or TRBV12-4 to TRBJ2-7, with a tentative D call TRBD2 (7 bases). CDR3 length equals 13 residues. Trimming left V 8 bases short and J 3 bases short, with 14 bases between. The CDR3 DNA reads TGTGCCAGCCGAAGGGAGGGGGGCTACGAGCAGTACTTC. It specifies CASRREGGYEQYF.

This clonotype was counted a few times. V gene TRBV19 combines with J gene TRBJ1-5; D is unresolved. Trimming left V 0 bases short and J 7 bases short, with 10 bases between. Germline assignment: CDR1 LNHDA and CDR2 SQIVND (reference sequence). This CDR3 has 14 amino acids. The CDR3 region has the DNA TGTGCCAGTAGTATAGAAAGGAGCAGCCAGCCCCAGCATTTT. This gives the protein CASSIERSSQPQHF.

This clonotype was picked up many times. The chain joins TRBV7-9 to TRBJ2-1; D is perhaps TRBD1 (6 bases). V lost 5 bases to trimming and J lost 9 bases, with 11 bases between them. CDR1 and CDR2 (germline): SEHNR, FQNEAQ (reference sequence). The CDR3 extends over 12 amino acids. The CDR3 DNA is TGTGCCAGCAGCCGCACAGGGTTTGAGCAGTTCTTC. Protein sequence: CASSRTGFEQFF.

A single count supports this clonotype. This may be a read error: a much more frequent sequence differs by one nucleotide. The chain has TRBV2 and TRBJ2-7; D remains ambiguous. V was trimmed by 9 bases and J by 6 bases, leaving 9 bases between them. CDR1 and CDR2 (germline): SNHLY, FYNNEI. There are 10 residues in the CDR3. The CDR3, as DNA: TGTGCCAGTGGGTGTTCCGAGCAGTACTTC. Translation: CASGCSEQYF.

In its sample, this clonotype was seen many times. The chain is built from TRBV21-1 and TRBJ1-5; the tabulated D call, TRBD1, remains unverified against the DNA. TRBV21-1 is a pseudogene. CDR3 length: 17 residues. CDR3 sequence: CARSSGGREYSNQPQHF. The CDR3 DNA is TGTGCCAGGTCTTCCGGGGGCAGGGAATATAGCAATCAGCCCCAGCATTTT.

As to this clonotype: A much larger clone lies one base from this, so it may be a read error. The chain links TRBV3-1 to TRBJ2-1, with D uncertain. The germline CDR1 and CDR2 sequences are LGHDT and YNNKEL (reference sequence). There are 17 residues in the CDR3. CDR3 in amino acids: CASSQVSARLLYNEHFF. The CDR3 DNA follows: TGTGCCAGCAGCCAGGTGTCCGCGCGGTTATTATACAATGAGCACTTCTTC.

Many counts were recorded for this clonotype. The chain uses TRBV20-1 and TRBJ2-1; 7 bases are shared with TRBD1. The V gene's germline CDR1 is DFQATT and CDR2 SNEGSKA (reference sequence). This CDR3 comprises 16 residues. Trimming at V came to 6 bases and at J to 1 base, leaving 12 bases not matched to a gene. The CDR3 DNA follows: TGCAGTGCGAGACTACGACAGGGAAGTTCCTACAATGAGCAGTTCTTC. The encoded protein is CSARLRQGSSYNEQFF.

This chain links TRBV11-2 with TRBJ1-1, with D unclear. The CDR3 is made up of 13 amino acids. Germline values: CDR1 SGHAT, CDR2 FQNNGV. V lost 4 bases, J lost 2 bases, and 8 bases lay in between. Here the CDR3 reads CASSSSGNTEAFF. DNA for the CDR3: TGTGCCAGCAGCTCATCGGGAAACACTGAAGCTTTCTTT.

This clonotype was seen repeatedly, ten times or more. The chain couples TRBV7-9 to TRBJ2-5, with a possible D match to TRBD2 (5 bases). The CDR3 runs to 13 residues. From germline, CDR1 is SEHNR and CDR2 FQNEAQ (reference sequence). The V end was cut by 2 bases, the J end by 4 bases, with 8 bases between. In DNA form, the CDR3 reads TGTGCCAGCAGCTTAATACTAGGAGAGACCCAGTACTTC. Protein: CASSLILGETQYF.